These 10 T cell receptor beta chains came from one sample sequenced in a study of T cell changes during pregnancy in multiple sclerosis (dated by TCRdb to between 2018 and 2021). Libraries were prepared through the immunoSEQ multiplex PCR assay. As stored in TCRdb, this immuneACCESS dataset retains in-frame rearrangements with V and J assigned. A fraction of the clones does not appear; measured against another copy, unresolved V genes explain less than half of the discrepancy, and the remainder lacks a known reason. The sample data list roughly 40,000 clones, and 91% of these were observed just once. Jointly, the top ten make up over 1.5% of the sample. The sequenced sample was CD4+ T cells from peripheral blood mononuclear cells, obtained after pregnancy. The receptors were gathered from a female donor in good health, enrolled as a control in a pregnancy study.

V is TRBV7-3 and J is TRBJ2-5, with 7 bases that match TRBD2. The CDR3 runs to 16 residues. CDR1 and CDR2 from the germline V gene are SGHTA and FQGTGA. V was clipped by 5 bases and J by 1 base; unmatched bases: 10. DNA for the CDR3: TGTGCCAGCAGCCCTACTGGGACTATACTCCAAGAGACCCAGTACTTC. Translating gives CASSPTGTILQETQYF.

The chain combines TRBV6-5 with TRBJ2-1, with TRBD2 identical over 8 bases. V lost 6 bases, J lost 9 bases, and 10 bases stayed unmatched. Looked up from germline, CDR1 is MNHEY and CDR2 is SVGAGI. The CDR3 extends over 14 amino acids. The CDR3 nucleotides are TGTGCCAGCAGCTTTTCGGGGGGGCTTAGTGAGCAGTTCTTC. It encodes CASSFSGGLSEQFF.

The chain links TRBV19 to TRBJ1-5; D is ambiguous. Germline V gene data show CDR1 as LNHDA and CDR2 as SQIVND (reference sequence). Trimming pared 3 bases from V and 2 bases from J, leaving 5 bases between. This CDR3 is 13 amino acids long. CDR3 residues: CASSMSGNQPQHF. CDR3 bases: TGTGCCAGTAGTATGTCAGGCAATCAGCCCCAGCATTTT. The full variable domain, its missing parts supplied by reference TRBV19 and TRBJ1-5, is DGGITQSPKYLFRKEGQNVTLSCEQNLNHDAMYWYRQDPGQGLRLIYYSQIVNDFQKGDIAEGYSVSREKKESFPLTVTSAQKNPTAFYLCASSMSGNQPQHFGDGTRLSIL.

This chain connects TRBV29-1 to TRBJ2-5, with no clear D. Trimming took off 4 bases at V and 1 base at J, with 13 bases between the two ends. The CDR3 consists of 14 residues. Per germline, CDR1 SQVTM and CDR2 ANQGSEA. The CDR3 DNA sequence: TGCAGCGTTGTACATTCAGAATTCCAAGAGACCCAGTACTTC. Residues: CSVVHSEFQETQYF.

CDR3 bases: TGTGCCAGCAGCGTACCTAGCGGGAGGGGGGCAGATACGCAGTATTTT. Its protein product is CASSVPSGRGADTQYF. The chain recombines TRBV9 with TRBJ2-3; TRBD2 matches 12 bases. Per the germline V gene, CDR1 is SGDLS and CDR2 is YYNGEE. The CDR3 is made up of 16 amino acids. V lost 1 base, J lost 4 bases, and 4 bases stayed unmatched. The whole variable domain, filled in from reference TRBV9 and TRBJ2-3, reads DSGVTQTPKHLITATGQRVTLRCSPRSGDLSVYWYQQSLDQGLQFLIQYYNGEERAKGNILERFSAQQFPDLHSELNLSSLELGDSALYFCASSVPSGRGADTQYFGPGTRLTVL.

The V call is TRBV2, the J call TRBJ1-1; D gene uncertain. V gave up 2 bases and J gave up 0 bases, with 10 bases separating them. Looked up from germline, CDR1 is SNHLY and CDR2 is FYNNEI. The CDR3 consists of 15 residues. The CDR3 nucleotides are TGTGCCAGCAGTGAAAGAGGACTCTTGAACACTGAAGCTTTCTTT. Protein product: CASSERGLLNTEAFF.

The rearrangement uses TRBV6-1 and TRBJ2-2; D is unclear. V gave up 2 bases and J gave up 6 bases, with 7 bases separating them. From germline, CDR1 is MNHNS and CDR2 SASEGT. This CDR3 has 13 amino acids. The CDR3 spells CASSELVAGELFF. CDR3 in DNA: TGTGCCAGCAGTGAACTAGTGGCCGGGGAGCTGTTTTTT.

The CDR3 sequence is CASSPITDQGPQETQYF. CDR3 coding DNA: TGTGCCAGCTCACCTATCACCGACCAGGGTCCTCAAGAGACCCAGTACTTC. The chain combines TRBV18 with TRBJ2-5, with TRBD1 as a possible D gene (5 bases). Germline V lookup: CDR1 KGHSH, CDR2 LQKENI. The germline V and J ends were trimmed by 3 bases and 2 bases, with 19 bases remaining between them. The CDR3 totals 17 residues.

The CDR3 coding sequence is TGTGCCAGCAGTGACAGGGGGCTGACAGATACGCAGTATTTT. It codes for CASSDRGLTDTQYF. This chain uses TRBV6-1 with TRBJ2-3; 8 nucleotides line up with TRBD1. This CDR3 has 14 residues. The V segment lost 3 bases and the J segment 3 bases; nucleotides outside the gene matches: 2. Germline CDR1 and CDR2: MNHNS and SASEGT.

CDR3 in DNA: TGTGCCAGCAGTGAAGTAGCGGGGGACCCGTACAATGAGCAGTTCTTC. Amino acid sequence: CASSEVAGDPYNEQFF. The rearrangement joins TRBV6-1 to TRBJ2-1, with 9 nucleotides matching TRBD2. CDR1 MNHNS and CDR2 SASEGT come from the germline V gene. The CDR3 extends over 16 amino acids. Losses at the gene ends were 1 base for V and 4 bases for J; bases not matched to a gene: 5.